These T cell receptor beta chains were read from a single sample in a study of cytomegalovirus exposure and HLA in healthy donors. TCRdb's table, derived via immunoSEQ multiplex PCR, lists solely in-frame clones and lacks some. Of around 250,000 clones listed, nearly 95% are singletons. Sequencing was carried out using PBMCs. The receptors were sampled from a girl aged 2 to 10 in good health and CMV-seronegative. CDR3s include the opening cysteine and the closing phenylalanine or tryptophan. The order of the fields is clone size, D gene, J gene, V gene, CDR3 DNA, CDR3 protein. A D gene is named only where the DNA matches it firmly. Not all rows give a size; the values are once, few, many and, for expanded clones, a class.

size: -
D: TRBD1
J: TRBJ1-2
V: TRBV28
DNA: TGTGCCAGCAGGACAGGGGCCTATGAGGGCTACACCTTC
CDR3: CASRTGAYEGYTF

size: -
D: TRBD2
J: TRBJ2-5
V: TRBV4-2
DNA: TGTGCCAGCAGCCTCAGGACTAGCGGCCTCCAAGAGACCCAGTACTTC
CDR3: CASSLRTSGLQETQYF

size: -
D: TRBD1
J: TRBJ1-5
V: TRBV19
DNA: TGTGCCAGTAGTCCCCAGACAGGGTCGGGCAATCAGCCCCAGCATTTT
CDR3: CASSPQTGSGNQPQHF

size: -
D: -
J: TRBJ1-4
V: TRBV5-6
DNA: TGTGCCAGCAGCTTCCAGTTGGCAACTAATGAAAAACTGTTTTTT
CDR3: CASSFQLATNEKLFF

size: -
D: -
J: TRBJ2-3
V: TRBV6-5
DNA: TGTGCCAGCAGTTACTCGCGTGTGCCTTCCATAGATACGCAGTATTTT
CDR3: CASSYSRVPSIDTQYF

size: -
D: TRBD2
J: TRBJ2-1
V: TRBV5-8
DNA: TGTGCCAGCAGCTTAGCGCCAGCGGGGGGCAACAATGAGCAGTTCTTC
CDR3: CASSLAPAGGNNEQFF

size: -
D: -
J: TRBJ2-7
V: TRBV6-5
DNA: TGTGCCAGCAGTGACAACACCCTCTACGAGCAGTACTTC
CDR3: CASSDNTLYEQYF

size: once
D: -
J: TRBJ2-3
V: TRBV7-8
DNA: TGTGCCAGCAGCGCGAACACAGATACGCAGTATTTT
CDR3: CASSANTDTQYF

size: -
D: -
J: TRBJ1-2
V: TRBV5-5
DNA: TGTGCCAGCAGCTTGGCCCCGGGGGAAGGTAGCTATGGCTACACCTTC
CDR3: CASSLAPGEGSYGYTF

size: once
D: TRBD1
J: TRBJ1-1
V: TRBV7-8
DNA: TGTGCCAGCAGTTCCGACAGGGTGAACACTGAAGCTTTCTTT
CDR3: CASSSDRVNTEAFF

size: -
D: -
J: TRBJ1-5
V: TRBV6-1
DNA: TGTGCCAGCAGTGAAGTCCCCCGAGGACAGCCCCAGCATTTT
CDR3: CASSEVPRGQPQHF

size: -
D: TRBD1
J: TRBJ1-5
V: TRBV15
DNA: TGTGCCACCAGCTACCGGGACAGGGACCATCAGCCCCAGCATTTT
CDR3: CATSYRDRDHQPQHF

size: -
D: -
J: TRBJ1-5
V: TRBV10-1
DNA: TGCGCCAACCACAGGGGCAATCAGCCCCAGCATTTT
CDR3: CANHRGNQPQHF

size: -
D: TRBD2
J: TRBJ2-3
V: TRBV7-9
DNA: TGTGCCAGCAGCCGCACTAGCGGGAGGGGGAATACGCAGTATTTT
CDR3: CASSRTSGRGNTQYF

size: -
D: -
J: TRBJ1-1
V: TRBV7-9
DNA: TGTGCCAGCAGCCTAGCGGGGGGAAAGGTGAACACTGAAGCTTTCTTT
CDR3: CASSLAGGKVNTEAFF

size: -
D: -
J: TRBJ2-1
V: TRBV7-2
DNA: TGTGCCAGCAGCCCCGGGGGTAATGAGCAGTTCTTC
CDR3: CASSPGGNEQFF

size: once
D: TRBD2
J: TRBJ2-3
V: TRBV6-5
DNA: TGTGCCAGCAGTTTTAGCGGGGGGGCGGGAGATACGCAGTATTTT
CDR3: CASSFSGGAGDTQYF

size: -
D: -
J: TRBJ1-3
V: TRBV1
DNA: TGCACCAGCAGCCAAGATGGGGGGGGAAGGGGCTCTGGAAACACCATATATTTT
CDR3: CTSSQDGGGRGSGNTIYF

size: -
D: TRBD2
J: TRBJ2-3
V: TRBV28
DNA: TGTGCCAGCAGTTTCCCCGGACTAGTCGGCACAGATACGCAGTATTTT
CDR3: CASSFPGLVGTDTQYF

size: -
D: TRBD1
J: TRBJ1-2
V: TRBV7-2
DNA: TGTGCCAGCAGCTTAGCCCGGGACAGGGTCGTCTATGGCTACACCTTC
CDR3: CASSLARDRVVYGYTF

size: -
D: -
J: TRBJ2-7
V: TRBV21-1
DNA: TGTGCCAGCAGCCCCAGGGAGGGTCCATCCTACGAGCAGTACTTC
CDR3: CASSPREGPSYEQYF

size: -
D: -
J: TRBJ2-5
V: TRBV7-9
DNA: TGTGCCAGCAGCCCTAGGAGAGTCGGGGGCCAAGAGACCCAGTACTTC
CDR3: CASSPRRVGGQETQYF

size: -
D: -
J: TRBJ2-1
V: TRBV7-9
DNA: TGTTCCAGCAGCTTAGAAAACCGGGAGTCGGGCGAGCAGTTCTTC
CDR3: CSSSLENRESGEQFF

size: -
D: -
J: TRBJ2-1
V: TRBV2
DNA: TGTGCCAGCAGTGAAGGGGGGCGATCCTACAATGAGCAGTTCTTC
CDR3: CASSEGGRSYNEQFF

size: -
D: -
J: TRBJ2-7
V: TRBV11-1
DNA: TGTGCCAGCAGCTTAGTCCCCTCGGGCGAGCAGTACTTC
CDR3: CASSLVPSGEQYF

size: -
D: TRBD1
J: TRBJ1-2
V: TRBV4-1
DNA: TGCGCCAGCAGCCAAGGGCTGGGACAGGGTAATTTATATGGCTACACCTTC
CDR3: CASSQGLGQGNLYGYTF

size: once
D: TRBD1
J: TRBJ2-3
V: TRBV10-1
DNA: TGCGCCAGCAATACAGGGGGCCTCGGTGGCACAGATACGCAGTATTTT
CDR3: CASNTGGLGGTDTQYF

size: few
D: TRBD2
J: TRBJ2-5
V: TRBV7-2
DNA: TGTGCCAGCCGCTTGACTAGCGGGAGGGGGGAGACCCAGTACTTC
CDR3: CASRLTSGRGETQYF

size: -
D: TRBD2
J: TRBJ2-3
V: TRBV4-2
DNA: TGTGCCAGCAGCCAAGGACTAGCGGGAGAGTTTCGCACAGATACGCAGTATTTT
CDR3: CASSQGLAGEFRTDTQYF